This paragraph covers one TCR beta chain sequence. Its specificity is unknown. Trimming at V came to 0 bases and at J to 5 bases, leaving 6 bases not matched to a gene. Germline CDR1 and CDR2: SGDLS and YYNGEE. This CDR3 region has 15 residues. TCRdb processed the RACE reads anew with MiXCR; each CDR3 protein has one entry. Of under 450,000 distinct CDR3 sequences in the sample, more than 5% are singletons; the top ten hold around 6.1%. The sample is drawn from a study of human T cells and chemical hapten exposure. Study-level findings and limits: With DPC sensitization, TCRs exceeding 1 in 1000 frequency showed no change.

Time point denoted: patch test 2, 6 weeks after DPC sensitization. The treatment here: therapeutic diphenylcyclopropenone sensitization with weekly scalp DPC. The rearrangement uses TRBV9 and TRBJ2-5, with 8 bases matching TRBD1. The receptor's source is a woman between 18 and 29 years old with alopecia areata. Some clones in this sample may be carry-over from other donors' samples. Sequences were derived from whole blood, sampled in connection with sensitization to the hapten diphenylcyclopropenone (DPC). The CDR3 nucleotides are TGTGCCAGCAGCGTAGGGCAGGGGGCGATCGAGACCCAGTACTTC. It is translated as CASSVGQGAIETQYF.